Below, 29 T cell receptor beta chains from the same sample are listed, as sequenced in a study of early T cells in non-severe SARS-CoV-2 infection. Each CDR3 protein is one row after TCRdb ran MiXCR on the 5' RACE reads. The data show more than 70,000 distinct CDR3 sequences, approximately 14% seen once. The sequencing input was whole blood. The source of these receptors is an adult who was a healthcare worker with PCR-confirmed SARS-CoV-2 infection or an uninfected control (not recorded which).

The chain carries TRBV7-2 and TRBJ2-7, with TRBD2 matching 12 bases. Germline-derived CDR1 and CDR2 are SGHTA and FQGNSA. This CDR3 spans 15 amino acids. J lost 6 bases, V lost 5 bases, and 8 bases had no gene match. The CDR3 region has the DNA TGTGCCAGCAGCCGTCCTAGCGGGGGGGCGCCCGAGCAGTACTTC. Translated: CASSRPSGGAPEQYF. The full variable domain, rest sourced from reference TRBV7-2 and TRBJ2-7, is GAGVSQSPSNKVTEKGKDVELRCDPISGHTALYWYRQSLGQGLEFLIYFQGNSAPDKSGLPSDRFSAERTGGSVSTLTIQRTQQEDSAVYLCASSRPSGGAPEQYFGPGTRLTVT.

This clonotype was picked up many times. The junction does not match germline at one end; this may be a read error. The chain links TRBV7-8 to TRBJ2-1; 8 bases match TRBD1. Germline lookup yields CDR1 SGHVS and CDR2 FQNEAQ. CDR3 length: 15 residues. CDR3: CASSQDRGSFNEQFF. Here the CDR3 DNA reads TGTGCCAGCAGCCAAGACAGGGGATCCTTCAATGAGCAGTTCTTC.

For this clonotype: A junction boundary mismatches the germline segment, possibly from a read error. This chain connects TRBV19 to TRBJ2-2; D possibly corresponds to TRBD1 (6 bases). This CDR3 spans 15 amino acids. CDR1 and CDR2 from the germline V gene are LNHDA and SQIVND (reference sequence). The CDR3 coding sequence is TGTGCCAGCAAGCCAGGGGCCTCGAACATCGGGGAGCTGTTTTTT. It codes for CASKPGASNIGELFF.

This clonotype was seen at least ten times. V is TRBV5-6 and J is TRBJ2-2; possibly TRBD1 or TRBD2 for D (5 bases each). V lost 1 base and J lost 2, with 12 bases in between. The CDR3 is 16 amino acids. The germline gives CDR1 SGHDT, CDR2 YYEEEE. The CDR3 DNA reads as TGTGCCAGCAGCTTGTGGGCAGGGAGAAACACCGGGGAGCTGTTTTTT. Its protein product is CASSLWAGRNTGELFF.

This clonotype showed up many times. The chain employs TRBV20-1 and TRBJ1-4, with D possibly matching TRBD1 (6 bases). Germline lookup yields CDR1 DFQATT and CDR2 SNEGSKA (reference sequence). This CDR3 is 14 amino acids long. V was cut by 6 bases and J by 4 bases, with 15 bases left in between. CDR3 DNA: TGCAGTGCGGAACAGACAGGCGTTAATGAAAAACTGTTTTTT. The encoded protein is CSAEQTGVNEKLFF.

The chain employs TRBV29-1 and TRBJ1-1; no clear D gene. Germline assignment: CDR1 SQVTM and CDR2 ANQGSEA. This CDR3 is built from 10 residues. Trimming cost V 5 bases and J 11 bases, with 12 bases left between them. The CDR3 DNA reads TGCAGCGTTTCGAGCCTGGTGGCTTTCTTT. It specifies CSVSSLVAFF.

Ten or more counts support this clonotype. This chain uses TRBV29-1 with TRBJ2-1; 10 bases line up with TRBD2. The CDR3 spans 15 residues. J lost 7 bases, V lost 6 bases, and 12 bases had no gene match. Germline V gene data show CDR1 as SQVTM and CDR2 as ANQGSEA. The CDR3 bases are TGCAGCGTAGACACTAGCGGGGCCAGGGGGAATGAGCAGTTCTTC. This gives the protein CSVDTSGARGNEQFF.

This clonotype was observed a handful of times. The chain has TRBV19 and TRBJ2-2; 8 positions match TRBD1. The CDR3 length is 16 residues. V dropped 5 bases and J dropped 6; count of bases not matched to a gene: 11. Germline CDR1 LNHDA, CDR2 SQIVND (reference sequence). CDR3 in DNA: TGTGCCAGTAGTTCACCAGGGGGCGCAAGCGCCGGGGAGCTGTTTTTT. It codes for CASSSPGGASAGELFF.

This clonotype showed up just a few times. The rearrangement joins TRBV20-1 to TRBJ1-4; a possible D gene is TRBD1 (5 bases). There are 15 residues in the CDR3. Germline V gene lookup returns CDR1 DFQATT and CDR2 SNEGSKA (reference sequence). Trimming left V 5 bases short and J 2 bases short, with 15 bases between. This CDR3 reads CSASLIRGTNEKLFF. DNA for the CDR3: TGCAGTGCTTCCTTAATCCGGGGCACTAATGAAAAACTGTTTTTT.

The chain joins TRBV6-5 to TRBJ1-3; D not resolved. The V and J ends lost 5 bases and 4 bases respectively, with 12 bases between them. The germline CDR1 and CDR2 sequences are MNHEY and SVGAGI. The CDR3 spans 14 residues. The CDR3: CASSQSAEGNTIYF. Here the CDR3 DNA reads TGTGCCAGCAGTCAGTCGGCGGAGGGAAACACCATATATTTT.

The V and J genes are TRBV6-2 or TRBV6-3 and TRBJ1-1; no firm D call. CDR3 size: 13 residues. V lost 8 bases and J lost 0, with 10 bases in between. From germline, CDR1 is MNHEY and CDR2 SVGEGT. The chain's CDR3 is CASRDPMNTEAFF. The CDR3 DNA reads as TGTGCCAGCCGGGATCCCATGAACACTGAAGCTTTCTTT.

The CDR3 DNA follows: TGTGCCAGCAGCTCATATCGGCCTAATGAGCAGTTCTTC. It encodes CASSSYRPNEQFF. The chain has TRBV11-2 and TRBJ2-1; D gene uncertain. With 4 bases removed from V and 7 bases from J, the gap between germline ends came to 11 bases. CDR3 length: 13 residues. Germline V lookup: CDR1 SGHAT, CDR2 FQNNGV. Complete variable domain (other parts from reference TRBV11-2 and TRBJ2-1): EAGVAQSPRYKIIEKRQSVAFWCNPISGHATLYWYQQILGQGPKLLIQFQNNGVVDDSQLPKDRFSAERLKGVDSTLKIQPAKLEDSAVYLCASSSYRPNEQFFGPGTRLTVL.

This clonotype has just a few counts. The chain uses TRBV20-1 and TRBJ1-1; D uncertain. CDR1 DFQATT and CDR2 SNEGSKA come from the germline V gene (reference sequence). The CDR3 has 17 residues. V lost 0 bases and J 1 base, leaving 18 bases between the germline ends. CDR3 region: CSARDLFSPRRNTEAFF. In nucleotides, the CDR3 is TGCAGTGCTAGAGATCTTTTTTCCCCACGACGGAACACTGAAGCTTTCTTT.

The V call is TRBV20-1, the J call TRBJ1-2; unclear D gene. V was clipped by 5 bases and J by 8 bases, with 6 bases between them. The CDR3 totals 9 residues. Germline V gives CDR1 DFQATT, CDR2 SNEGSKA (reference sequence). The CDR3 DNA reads TGCAGTGCTGTAAACGGCTACACCTTC. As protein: CSAVNGYTF.

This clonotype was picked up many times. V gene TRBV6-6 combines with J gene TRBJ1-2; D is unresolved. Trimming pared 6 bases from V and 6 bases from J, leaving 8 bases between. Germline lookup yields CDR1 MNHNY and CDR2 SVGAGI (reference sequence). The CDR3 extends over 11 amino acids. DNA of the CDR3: TGTGCCAGCAGCCGGGTTGATGGCTACACCTTC. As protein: CASSRVDGYTF.

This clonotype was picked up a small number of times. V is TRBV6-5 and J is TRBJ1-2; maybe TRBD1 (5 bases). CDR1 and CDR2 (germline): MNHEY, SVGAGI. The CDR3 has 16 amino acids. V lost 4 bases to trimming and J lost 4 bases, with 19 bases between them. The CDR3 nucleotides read TGTGCCAGCAGTTCCCCCAGTGTGGGGCAGTCCTATGGCTACACCTTC. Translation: CASSSPSVGQSYGYTF.

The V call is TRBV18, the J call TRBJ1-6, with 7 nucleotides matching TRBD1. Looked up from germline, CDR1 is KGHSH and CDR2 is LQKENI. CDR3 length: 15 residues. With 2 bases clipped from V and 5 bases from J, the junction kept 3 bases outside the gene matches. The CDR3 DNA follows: TGTGCCAGCTCACCATCAGGGACAGATAATTCACCCCTCCACTTT. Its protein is CASSPSGTDNSPLHF.

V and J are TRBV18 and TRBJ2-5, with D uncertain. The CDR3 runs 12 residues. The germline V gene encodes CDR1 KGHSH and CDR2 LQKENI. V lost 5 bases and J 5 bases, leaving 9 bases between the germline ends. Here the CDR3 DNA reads TGTGCCAGCTCAAGCCCCCAGGAGACCCAGTACTTC. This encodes CASSSPQETQYF.

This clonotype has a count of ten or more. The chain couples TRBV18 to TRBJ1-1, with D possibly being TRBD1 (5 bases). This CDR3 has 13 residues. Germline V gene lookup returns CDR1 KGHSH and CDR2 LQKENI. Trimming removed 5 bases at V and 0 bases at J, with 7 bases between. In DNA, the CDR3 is TGTGCCAGCTCAACAGGACTGAACACTGAAGCTTTCTTT. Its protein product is CASSTGLNTEAFF. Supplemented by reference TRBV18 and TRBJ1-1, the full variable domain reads NAGVMQNPRHLVRRRGQEARLRCSPMKGHSHVYWYRQLPEEGLKFMVYLQKENIIDESGMPKERFSAEFPKEGPSILRIQQVVRGDSAAYFCASSTGLNTEAFFGQGTRLTVV.

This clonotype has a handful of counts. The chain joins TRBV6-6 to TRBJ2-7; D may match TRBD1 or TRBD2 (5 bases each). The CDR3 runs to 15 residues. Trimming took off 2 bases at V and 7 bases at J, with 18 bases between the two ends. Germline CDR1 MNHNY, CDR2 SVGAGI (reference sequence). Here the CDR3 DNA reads TGTGCCAGCAGTTACCCCGAGGGGTTGAATGGGGAGCAGTACTTC. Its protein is CASSYPEGLNGEQYF.

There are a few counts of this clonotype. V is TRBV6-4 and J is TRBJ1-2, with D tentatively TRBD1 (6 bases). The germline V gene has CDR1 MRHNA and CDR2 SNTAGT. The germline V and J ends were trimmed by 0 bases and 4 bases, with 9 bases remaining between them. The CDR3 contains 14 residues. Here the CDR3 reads CASSDSDSSYGYTF. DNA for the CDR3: TGTGCCAGCAGTGACTCGGACAGCTCCTATGGCTACACCTTC.

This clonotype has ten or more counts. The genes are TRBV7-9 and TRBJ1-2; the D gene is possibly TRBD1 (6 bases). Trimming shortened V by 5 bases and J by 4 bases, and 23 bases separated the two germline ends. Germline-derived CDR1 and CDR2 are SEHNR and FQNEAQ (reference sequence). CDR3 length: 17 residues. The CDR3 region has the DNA TGTGCCAGCAGCGTCATTGGGGGCCGAATGGACCTCTATGGCTACACCTTC. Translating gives CASSVIGGRMDLYGYTF.

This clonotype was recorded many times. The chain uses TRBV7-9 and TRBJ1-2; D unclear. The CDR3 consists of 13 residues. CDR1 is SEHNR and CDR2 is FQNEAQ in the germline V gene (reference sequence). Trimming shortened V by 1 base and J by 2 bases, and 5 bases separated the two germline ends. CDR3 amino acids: CASSLGTNYGYTF. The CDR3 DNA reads TGTGCCAGCAGCTTAGGTACCAACTATGGCTACACCTTC.

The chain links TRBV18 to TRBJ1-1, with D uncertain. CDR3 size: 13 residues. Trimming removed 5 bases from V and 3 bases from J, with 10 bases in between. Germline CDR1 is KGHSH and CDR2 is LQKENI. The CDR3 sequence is CASSTGTYTEAFF. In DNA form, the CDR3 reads TGTGCCAGCTCAACCGGAACCTACACTGAAGCTTTCTTT.

The CDR3 protein is CASSDAAPDTQYF. The CDR3, as DNA: TGTGCCAGCAGTGATGCTGCCCCAGATACGCAGTATTTT. This chain links TRBV2 with TRBJ2-3, with D unclear. This CDR3 comprises 13 residues. Germline values: CDR1 SNHLY, CDR2 FYNNEI. The V gene lost 3 bases and the J gene lost 4 bases, with 8 bases spanning the gap.

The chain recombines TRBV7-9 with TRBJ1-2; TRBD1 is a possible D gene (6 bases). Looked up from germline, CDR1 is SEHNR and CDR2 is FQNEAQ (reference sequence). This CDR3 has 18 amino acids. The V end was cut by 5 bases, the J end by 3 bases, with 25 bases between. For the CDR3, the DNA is TGTGCCAGCAGCCCCACTGAACCCGCAGGGGCGATGGACTATGGCTACACCTTC. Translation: CASSPTEPAGAMDYGYTF.

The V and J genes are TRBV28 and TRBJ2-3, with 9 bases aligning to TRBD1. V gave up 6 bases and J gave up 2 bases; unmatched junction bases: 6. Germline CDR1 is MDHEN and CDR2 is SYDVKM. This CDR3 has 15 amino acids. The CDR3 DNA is TGTGCCAGCAGCCCGGGACAGGGAGACACAGATACGCAGTATTTT. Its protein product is CASSPGQGDTDTQYF.

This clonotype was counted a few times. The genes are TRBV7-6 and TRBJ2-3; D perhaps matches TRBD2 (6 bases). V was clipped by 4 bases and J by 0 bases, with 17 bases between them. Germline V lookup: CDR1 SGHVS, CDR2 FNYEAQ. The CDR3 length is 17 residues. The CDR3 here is CASSSEGSGWSTDTQYF. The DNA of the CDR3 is TGTGCCAGCAGCTCCGAGGGGAGCGGGTGGAGCACAGATACGCAGTATTTT.

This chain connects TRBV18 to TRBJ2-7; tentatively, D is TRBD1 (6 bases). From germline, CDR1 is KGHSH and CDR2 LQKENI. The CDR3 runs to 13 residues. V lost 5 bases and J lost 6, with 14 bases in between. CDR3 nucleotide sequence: TGTGCCAGCTCAGAGGACAGCCTTACCGAGCAGTACTTC. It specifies CASSEDSLTEQYF. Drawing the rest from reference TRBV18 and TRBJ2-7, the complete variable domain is NAGVMQNPRHLVRRRGQEARLRCSPMKGHSHVYWYRQLPEEGLKFMVYLQKENIIDESGMPKERFSAEFPKEGPSILRIQQVVRGDSAAYFCASSEDSLTEQYFGPGTRLTVT.